This TCR beta chain came from a study of shared clonotypes between healthy human individuals. Study-level findings and limits: Naive subsets generally had larger estimated richness than memory subsets.

In the case of this clone: Its antigen is unidentified.

Germline V gene data show CDR1 as MNHEY and CDR2 as SVGAGI. This CDR3 region has 14 residues. Trimming removed 2 bases at V and 6 bases at J, with 13 bases between. Assay execution took place at the deep level. Here immunoSEQ multiplex PCR was the method, and the copy in TCRdb shows in-frame clones only, minus some. The sample holds over a million clones, about 75% seen once. The specimen sequenced was memory CD4+ T cells sorted from blood. Subset noted: CD45RA-negative fraction. This receptor was taken from a man aged 18 to 35 in good health. V and J are TRBV6-5 and TRBJ1-2; D possibly corresponds to TRBD1 (5 bases). The CDR3 here is CASSYLTGTDGYTF. DNA of the CDR3: TGTGCCAGCAGTTACCTCACCGGGACTGATGGCTACACCTTC.